This section outlines one TCR beta chain sequence together with its context. Its binding antigen is unknown. Within one base of it there is no much larger clone, and no base qualities were kept. The germline V gene gives CDR1 as SGHTA and CDR2 as FQGNSA. Unmatched junction bases come to 13, with V trimmed by 4 bases and J by 9 bases. Measured from the cysteine to the phenylalanine, the CDR3 is 15 residues long. The DNA shown is the 45-base CDR3, in frame from base 1. This record belongs to a study of cytomegalovirus exposure and HLA in healthy donors (TCRdb year 2017). In terms of the full investigation: An earlier analysis of approximately 590 of the donors reported more than 250 Gb of sequence data and approximately 110 million unique TCR beta sequences from around 200 million T cells. Among around 400 genotyped donors of the cohort, an average of around 250,000 unique TCR beta nucleotide sequences was sequenced per donor, of which about 18% were non-productive. HLA typing included class I and class II loci at four-digit resolution. In a later genetic analysis, genome-wide SNP genotypes for about 55% of the roughly 700 donors were used, and that subset was treated as a discovery cohort. The T cell repertoires of 700 or so subjects were profiled by immunosequencing and related to cytomegalovirus serostatus. To decide whether each TCR beta V gene segment behaved as functional or pseudogenic, an earlier analysis of approximately 600 of the donors relied on high-throughput TCR beta sequencing. The aim of the study was to test whether cataloging public T cell receptors could identify signatures of past pathogen exposure. About five DR-DQ haplotypes were treated as single units for association and clustering because of strong linkage in the cohort. The genetic ancestry cluster associated with self-reported Caucasian donors included 81% of the approximately 400 genotyped donors. A later analysis re-examined previously published TCR beta repertoires from more than 550 donors and added high-resolution HLA genotyping to investigate patterns of TCR occurrence. Rather than using new phenotypic data, the later analysis identified candidate immune exposures from TCR beta sequences and from how often those sequences occurred across donors. An early release covering roughly 600 HLA-typed donors comprised approximately 290 gigabases of sequencing data and around 80 million unique TCR sequences. The number of typed donors differed by locus: about 620-640 for A, B, C, DRB1 and DQB1; some 540 for DQA1; around 580 for DPA1; and some 470 for DPB1. To predict cytomegalovirus infection status, the study combined high-throughput TCR immunosequencing, statistical association of individual TCRs with disease status, and machine learning. Along with the approximately 620-subject first cohort, a separate validation cohort of approximately 110 different subjects was used. All discovery cohort repertoires had been generated on a single sequencing platform. Donor age, sex, ethnicity and CMV serostatus were compiled alongside the repertoire data.

Study-wide conclusions, independent of this receptor: Because HLA typing was missing for some donors at each locus, association tests included only the typed subset. A later analysis associated approximately 17,000 TCR beta sequences with specific HLA alleles at a false discovery rate of 0.05. Because counts were too low, roughly 18 rarely observed V segments, including chromosome 9 orphons, were left out of the earlier analysis of a few hundred of the donors. In the study, some 160 TCR beta chains were listed as associated with cytomegalovirus. In a later analysis, most CMV-associated TCR beta chains were found to appear HLA-restricted, with HLA associations seemingly driven largely by CMV exposure. When HLA alleles, especially DR and DQ, strongly co-occurred, TCR associations were difficult to assign to individual alleles. In a later analysis, HLA-associated TCR beta chains showed more clonal expansion and lower generation probabilities than non-associated chains that were equally common. A group of highly shared sequence variants was considered likely to be a technical artifact of the sequencing pipeline. Linkage disequilibrium might explain the correlated functional status among segregating V segments, but an unknown experimental factor could not be ruled out. Sequencing depth was assumed to be roughly uniform across donors in the presence/absence analyses, though that assumption may not hold. While some public TCRs were present in many individuals, most TCR sequences turned up only very rarely across donors. Several of the top co-occurrence clusters appeared to be linked to parvovirus B19, influenza, CMV and Epstein-Barr virus, according to a later analysis. A further reported finding was that TCR beta sequences accurately predicted the HLA-A and HLA-B alleles for most subjects in the first cohort. Immune exposure information for the cohort was limited to CMV serostatus. It was suggested by the authors that the approach could potentially be generalized to other disease states and immunological phenotypes. In a later genetic analysis, fewer N-insertions in productive TCRs were reported among donors in an Asian-associated ancestry cluster than the 666-donor mean. A later genetic analysis associated a missense DCLRE1C variant with V-gene and J-gene trimming of TCR beta chains, and an independent cohort replicated the association. Because the 87-base-pair reads could not distinguish some IMGT-functional V segments, including TRBV6-2 and TRBV6-3, those segments were excluded. Three of the identified cytomegalovirus-associated TCR beta chains were confirmed in vitro to be specific for cytomegalovirus antigens. Broadly in line with IMGT annotations, most TCR beta V segments showed up in productive rearrangements about 87% or about 30% of the time in an earlier analysis of several hundred of the donors. The classifier was reported to diagnose cytomegalovirus status with high specificity and sensitivity in both the original cohort and the validation cohort. In this cohort, only TCR beta chains were sequenced, and detectable features were limited by the absence of alpha or paired-chain data. According to a later analysis, TCR association rates differed among HLA loci, with DRB1 alleles showing the most associated TCRs and HLA-C alleles showing the fewest.

The cohort consisted of 666 healthy bone marrow donors. At the time of sampling, every cohort member was nominally healthy, though immune exposures that went unrecorded were likely present. The donor was CMV seropositive and was included in the group of 270 or so seropositive cohort members. Each donor provided a peripheral blood sample, and peripheral blood mononuclear cells were used for TCR beta sequencing. Genomic DNA was extracted from the blood cell samples with the Qiagen DNeasy Blood Extraction Kit. To prepare the library, the immunoSEQ multiplex PCR assay was applied. For the multiplex PCR, a mixture combining 60 forward primers for TCR Vbeta segments and 13 reverse primers for TCR Jbeta segments was used. The CDR3 region of rearranged TCR beta genes was amplified from genomic DNA with a multiplex PCR assay. Amplified TCR beta libraries were sequenced as 87-base-pair reads on the Illumina HiSeq System. The original pipeline was this. In a later analysis, tens of millions of unique TCR beta chains were counted across the roughly 610 repertoires, and roughly 11 million of these chains were shared by at least two donors. To remove PCR and sequencing errors, raw reads were error-corrected and collapsed into unique sequences using a nearest-neighbor algorithm that merged closely related sequences. V, D and J gene segments were assigned by aligning CDR3 sequences to IMGT reference sequences. For a sequence to be retained, at least a six-nucleotide match to both a V gene segment and a J gene segment was required. Rearrangements were classified as productive when the CDR3 lacked stop codons and remained in frame with V and J, and all other rearrangements were classified as non-productive. CDR3 was defined according to IMGT convention as the region running from the second conserved V-encoded cysteine to the conserved J-encoded phenylalanine. The earlier analysis of 587 of the donors excluded sequences that lacked an unambiguous match to a single V gene segment. An earlier analysis of 587 of the donors classified V segments as functional when productive rearrangements were above 56.7% and as segregating when the standard deviation between donors was above 5%. To diagnose cytomegalovirus status from the catalog of TCR beta chain sequences, a statistical classification framework was built. In a later analysis, TCR nucleotide sequences were compared against IMGT/GENE-DB human TR gene sequences so that V and J genes could be assigned. Using the TCRdist pipeline, a later analysis assigned CDR3 sequences along with most-parsimonious VDJ recombination scenarios. In a later analysis, each TCR beta chain was defined by its CDR3 amino acid sequence together with its V-gene family, and reads lacking a unique V-gene family were excluded. To address suspected cross-contamination and a sequencing artifact, a later analysis removed around 600 highly shared, low-generation-probability nucleotide sequences. In a later analysis, a clonal expansion index was calculated for each public chain from normalized within-repertoire ranks of inferred template counts. In a later analysis, generation probabilities were computed using a VDJ recombination model fitted to out-of-frame rearrangements, and the results were checked against IGoR. In a later analysis, hypergeometric tests were used to score TCR-TCR, TCR-HLA and TCR-CMV co-occurrence, with a repertoire-size bias correction applied to TCR pairs. In a later analysis, false discovery rates were estimated by permuting HLA or CMV assignments 20 times. In a later analysis, co-occurring TCRs were grouped with DBSCAN, and TCRdist sequence similarity was added when clustering was performed within HLA-allele-positive subsets. Co-occurrence clustering excluded repertoires with fewer than 30,000 or more than 120,000 public chains, plus five with anomalous nucleotide sharing. Here the immuneACCESS table is served through TCRdb, limited to in-frame sequences with V and J called. Missing clones are a known gap in these copies; in checked studies unresolved V genes cover under half, and the rest lacks a known reason. The V and J calls and clone size were taken over from that table, and D and trimming were inferred from the DNA. The sample data list 95,000 to 150,000 clones, and 80% of these were observed just once. 7.5% to 9.5% of the sample is taken by the ten largest.

The V and J segments used are TRBV7-2 and TRBJ2-3, with 7 bases matching TRBD2. Input material: PBMCs. This sequence was found in a female donor in good health and CMV-seropositive. The DNA sequence is TGTGCCAGCAGCTCAAGCGGGGCCCAGCGCGGGACGCAGTATTTT. Its coded protein is CASSSSGAQRGTQYF.